This TCR beta chain was sequenced during a study of OX40 agonist ivuxolimab in advanced cancers. Looking at the study overall: Patients were dosed with the agonistic anti-OX40 (CD134) antibody ivuxolimab.

Blood was sampled at baseline, cycle 4 day 1, and cycle 7 day 1. General observations from the study: Expanded peripheral T cells had an undetermined antigen specificity.

In the case of this clone: Its antigen is unidentified.

Assay used: immunoSEQ multiplex PCR; TCRdb lists only in-frame clones, some missing. The repertoire consists of tens of thousands of clones, with roughly 80% occurring once and the leading ten covering approximately 4.6%. CDR1 SQVTM and CDR2 ANQGSEA come from the germline V gene. The CDR3 consists of 13 residues. V was trimmed by 4 bases and J by 0 bases, leaving 9 bases between them. The starting material was CD4+ or CD8+ T cells sorted from blood, obtained in a trial of the OX40 agonist ivuxolimab. This receptor was obtained from an adult with an advanced solid tumor such as melanoma, head and neck, liver or kidney cancer. The rearrangement links TRBV29-1 to TRBJ1-2; D gene uncertain. This CDR3 reads CSVGTETNYGYTF. The CDR3, as DNA: TGCAGCGTTGGAACAGAAACTAACTATGGCTACACCTTC.